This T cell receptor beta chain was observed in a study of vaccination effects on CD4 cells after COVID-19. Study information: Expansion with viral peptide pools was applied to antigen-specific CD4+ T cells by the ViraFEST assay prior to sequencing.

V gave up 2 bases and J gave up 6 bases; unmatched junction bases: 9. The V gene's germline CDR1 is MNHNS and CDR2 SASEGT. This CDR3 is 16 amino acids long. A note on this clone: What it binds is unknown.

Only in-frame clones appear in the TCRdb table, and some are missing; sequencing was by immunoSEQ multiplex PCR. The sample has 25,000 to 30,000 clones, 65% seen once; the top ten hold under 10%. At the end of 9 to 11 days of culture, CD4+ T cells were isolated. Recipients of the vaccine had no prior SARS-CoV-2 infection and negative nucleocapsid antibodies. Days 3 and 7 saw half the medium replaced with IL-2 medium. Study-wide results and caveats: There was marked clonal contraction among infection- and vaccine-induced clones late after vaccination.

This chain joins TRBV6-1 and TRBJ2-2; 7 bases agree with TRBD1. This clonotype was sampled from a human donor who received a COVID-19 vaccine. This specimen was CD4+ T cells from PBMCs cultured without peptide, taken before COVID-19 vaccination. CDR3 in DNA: TGTGCCAGCAGTGAACGTAGTAGAGGGGGCCCCGGGGAGCTGTTTTTT. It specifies CASSERSRGGPGELFF.